This TCR beta chain was recovered during a study of cytomegalovirus exposure and HLA in healthy donors. The CDR3 sequence is 13 residues long. Trimming removed 4 bases at V and 3 bases at J, with 12 bases between. CDR1 and CDR2 (germline): GTSNPN, SVGIG (reference sequence). The PCR made use of 60 Vbeta and 13 Jbeta primers. Produced via immunoSEQ multiplex PCR; TCRdb's table is partial and in-frame only. Found here are about 170,000 clones, 75% to 90% of them singletons; the top ten hold just over 4.5%. The chain carries TRBV30 and TRBJ1-1, with a possible D match to TRBD1 (5 bases). The origin of this receptor is a woman aged 45-59 years in good health and CMV-seropositive. The sequencing input was PBMCs. The CDR3: CAWNKWGYTEAFF. CDR3 in DNA: TGTGCCTGGAATAAATGGGGCTACACTGAAGCTTTCTTT.